The 29 T cell receptor beta chains reported below all come from one sample, sequenced in a study of shared T cell receptors in the human thymus. Only in-frame clones appear in the TCRdb table, and some are missing; sequencing was by immunoSEQ multiplex PCR. The data contain 630,000 or so clones, roughly 86% of them singletons. The same sample was also studied in work on human thymus T cells.

Sequenced: thymocytes. These receptors originate from a boy in the first two years of life with a congenital heart defect.

The chain carries TRBV29-1 and TRBJ2-7; D not certain. The V end was cut by 4 bases, the J end by 5 bases, with 9 bases between. This CDR3 region has 11 residues. Germline CDR1 and CDR2: SQVTM and ANQGSEA. The CDR3 bases are TGCAGCGTTGGTCGCGTCGACGAGCAGTACTTC. It specifies CSVGRVDEQYF.

The chain combines TRBV11-2 with TRBJ2-5; D is undetermined. The DNA end is more similar to TRBJ2-7, so the J call may be wrong. CDR1 and CDR2 (germline): SGHAT, FQNNGV. The CDR3 is 13 amino acids. The CDR3 bases are TGTGCCAGCAGCTTTGACATTGTCTACGAGCAGTACTTC. It is translated as CASSFDIVYEQYF.

This clone occurred once. The chain combines TRBV15 with TRBJ1-3; D not certain. CDR3 length equals 14 residues. The germline gives CDR1 LNHNV, CDR2 YYDKDF (reference sequence). Trimming pared 5 bases from V and 0 bases from J, leaving 8 bases between. Written as DNA, the CDR3 is TGTGCCACCAGCGAGGCGAGCTCTGGAAACACCATATATTTT. Its translation: CATSEASSGNTIYF. The complete variable domain, with remaining parts taken from reference TRBV15 and TRBJ1-3, reads DAMVIQNPRYQVTQFGKPVTLSCSQTLNHNVMYWYQQKSSQAPKLLFHYYDKDFNNEADTPDNFQSRRPNTSFCFLDIRSPGLGDTAMYLCATSEASSGNTIYFGEGSWLTVV.

The rearrangement links TRBV28 to TRBJ2-7, with 7 bases fitting TRBD1. V shed 7 bases, J shed 2 bases, and the junction held 8 bases outside the gene matches. CDR1 is MDHEN, CDR2 SYDVKM, per germline. This CDR3 spans 14 amino acids. Here the CDR3 DNA reads TGTGCCAGCACCCCCGGGACAGCCGCCTACGAGCAGTACTTC. This translates into CASTPGTAAYEQYF. The full variable domain, with the rest looked up from reference TRBV28 and TRBJ2-7, is DVKVTQSSRYLVKRTGEKVFLECVQDMDHENMFWYRQDPGLGLRLIYFSYDVKMKEKGDIPEGYSVSREKKERFSLILESASTNQTSMYLCASTPGTAAYEQYFGPGTRLTVT.

V is TRBV5-4 and J is TRBJ1-2; a possible D gene is TRBD1 (5 bases). The CDR3 covers 15 residues. Trimming left V 0 bases short and J 4 bases short, with 13 bases between. The germline V gene encodes CDR1 SGHNT and CDR2 YYREEE (reference sequence). In nucleotides, the CDR3 is TGTGCCAGCAGCTTGGCACCAGGGAAAGGCTATGGCTACACCTTC. This translates into CASSLAPGKGYGYTF.

The rearrangement links TRBV28 to TRBJ1-1; TRBD1 matches 10 bases. Germline V gene data show CDR1 as MDHEN and CDR2 as SYDVKM. V shed 6 bases and J 1 base; nucleotides not matched to a gene: 5. The CDR3 consists of 15 residues. The DNA of the CDR3 is TGTGCCAGCAGCCGACGACAGGGGGCGAACACTGAAGCTTTCTTT. Encoded protein: CASSRRQGANTEAFF.

The genes are TRBV5-6 and TRBJ1-2; 8 nucleotides align to TRBD1. Trimming at V came to 6 bases and at J to 8 bases, leaving 21 bases not matched to a gene. The germline V gene encodes CDR1 SGHDT and CDR2 YYEEEE. The CDR3 totals 17 residues. CDR3 in amino acids: CASTPHHRDRMPRGYTF. The CDR3 DNA sequence: TGTGCCAGCACCCCTCATCACCGGGACAGGATGCCTCGGGGCTACACCTTC.

The V and J genes are TRBV7-9 and TRBJ1-1; 9 positions agree with TRBD1. With 3 bases clipped from V and 4 bases from J, the junction kept 6 bases outside the gene matches. This CDR3 is built from 15 residues. From germline, CDR1 is SEHNR and CDR2 FQNEAQ (reference sequence). The CDR3, as DNA: TGTGCCAGCAGCTTTAATCCGGGACAGGGCACTGAAGCTTTCTTT. Encoded protein: CASSFNPGQGTEAFF. Using reference TRBV7-9 and TRBJ1-1 for the parts outside the CDR3, the full variable domain is DTGVSQNPRHKITKRGQNVTFRCDPISEHNRLYWYRQTLGQGPEFLTYFQNEAQLEKSRLLSDRFSAERPKGSFSTLEIQRTEQGDSAMYLCASSFNPGQGTEAFFGQGTRLTVV.

In this sample, this clone turned up a few times. This rearrangement joins TRBV7-9 to TRBJ1-3; tentative D call: TRBD1 (6 bases). There are 15 residues in the CDR3. V was pared by 0 bases and J by 2 bases, with 8 bases between. Germline values: CDR1 SEHNR, CDR2 FQNEAQ (reference sequence). The CDR3 DNA is TGTGCCAGCAGCTTAGCGGCAGGGGCTGGAAACACCATATATTTT. It specifies CASSLAAGAGNTIYF. Using reference TRBV7-9 and TRBJ1-3 for the parts outside the CDR3, the full variable domain is DTGVSQNPRHKITKRGQNVTFRCDPISEHNRLYWYRQTLGQGPEFLTYFQNEAQLEKSRLLSDRFSAERPKGSFSTLEIQRTEQGDSAMYLCASSLAAGAGNTIYFGEGSWLTVV.

J is TRBJ1-2 and V is TRBV28, with D unresolved. Deletions cut 5 bases from V and 2 bases from J, with 15 bases between. Germline CDR1 is MDHEN and CDR2 is SYDVKM. The CDR3 has 15 amino acids. The CDR3 DNA reads as TGTGCCAGCAGTCCCCGTGTGGGAGTAAACTATGGCTACACCTTC. Amino acids: CASSPRVGVNYGYTF.

The chain employs TRBV28 and TRBJ1-1; 7 bases align to TRBD1. After removal of 5 bases from V and 0 bases from J, the junction contained 9 bases not matched to a gene. Germline V lookup: CDR1 MDHEN, CDR2 SYDVKM. This CDR3 contains 16 residues. The CDR3 sequence is CASSPRQGILNTEAFF. In DNA, the CDR3 is TGTGCCAGCAGTCCCCGACAGGGAATTTTGAACACTGAAGCTTTCTTT.

The V and J genes are TRBV4-1 and TRBJ1-6; 10 bases map to TRBD1. The germline gives CDR1 MGHRA, CDR2 YSYEKL. CDR3 length equals 17 residues. V gave up 3 bases and J gave up 8 bases; unmatched junction bases: 10. In DNA form, the CDR3 reads TGCGCCAGCAGCCATACCCCGACAGGGGGCAAGGATTCACCCCTCCACTTT. It translates to CASSHTPTGGKDSPLHF.

V usage is TRBV28 and J usage is TRBJ2-7; TRBD2 agrees at 9 bases. The CDR3 is 15 residues long. J was trimmed by 3 bases and V by 5 bases; bases with no gene match: 8. Germline V gene sequence: CDR1 MDHEN, CDR2 SYDVKM. In nucleotides, the CDR3 is TGTGCCAGCAGTCAGCTAGCGGGACAGAACTACGAGCAGTACTTC. This gives the protein CASSQLAGQNYEQYF.

The rearrangement uses TRBV4-3 and TRBJ2-3; 8 nucleotides agree with TRBD2. V shed 0 bases, J shed 0 bases, and the junction held 8 bases outside the gene matches. The germline V gene has CDR1 LGHNA and CDR2 YSLEER. The CDR3 has 18 residues. CDR3: CASSQDPRERESTDTQYF. In DNA, the CDR3 is TGCGCCAGCAGCCAAGACCCGAGGGAGCGGGAGAGCACAGATACGCAGTATTTT.

The chain carries TRBV11-2 and TRBJ2-2; 13 positions agree with TRBD2. Germline CDR1 SGHAT, CDR2 FQNNGV. The CDR3 sequence is 17 residues long. V lost 3 bases to trimming and J lost 4 bases; unmatched junction nucleotides: 5. This CDR3 is CASSFLTSGRPTGELFF. CDR3 bases: TGTGCCAGCAGCTTTTTGACTAGCGGGAGGCCCACCGGGGAGCTGTTTTTT.

This clone was seen just once. The V gene is TRBV19, the J gene TRBJ1-2, with D possibly TRBD1 on 5 matching bases. This CDR3 contains 15 residues. Trimming removed 5 bases from V and 4 bases from J, with 17 bases in between. Looked up from germline, CDR1 is LNHDA and CDR2 is SQIVND (reference sequence). The CDR3 protein is CASSFHPARAYGYTF. In DNA form, the CDR3 reads TGTGCCAGTAGTTTCCATCCCGCCAGGGCCTATGGCTACACCTTC.

The chain recombines TRBV14 with TRBJ2-7, with a weak D call TRBD1 (6 bases). V lost 1 base to trimming and J lost 4 bases, with 11 bases between them. Germline CDR1 reads SGHDN; CDR2 reads FVKESK. This CDR3 region has 14 residues. This CDR3 reads CASSQVDSAYEQYF. The CDR3 DNA follows: TGTGCCAGCAGCCAAGTGGACAGCGCGTACGAGCAGTACTTC.

The chain is built from TRBV20-1 and TRBJ2-5; possibly TRBD2 for D (5 bases). The germline gives CDR1 DFQATT, CDR2 SNEGSKA (reference sequence). V was clipped by 6 bases and J by 5 bases, with 10 bases between them. This CDR3 spans 11 amino acids. The DNA for the CDR3 is TGCAGTGCGAGGGCCGGCGAGACCCAGTACTTC. This sequence encodes CSARAGETQYF.

V gene TRBV6-5 combines with J gene TRBJ2-2, with D possibly matching TRBD2 (7 bases). Germline CDR1 is MNHEY and CDR2 is SVGAGI. Trimming shortened V by 2 bases and J by 6 bases, and 13 bases separated the two germline ends. This CDR3 region has 15 residues. CDR3 loop: CASSYRGEGAGELFF. In nucleotides, the CDR3 is TGTGCCAGCAGTTACCGTGGGGAGGGGGCCGGGGAGCTGTTTTTT.

The V and J genes are TRBV12-5 and TRBJ2-7; possibly TRBD1 for D (5 bases). V lost 2 bases and J 0 bases, leaving 11 bases between the germline ends. There are 15 residues in the CDR3. Germline V CDR1 and CDR2: LGHNT, FRNRAP. The CDR3: CASGLRQKDSYEQYF. The DNA for the CDR3 is TGTGCTAGTGGTTTGAGACAGAAAGACTCCTACGAGCAGTACTTC.

The rearrangement uses TRBV4-2 and TRBJ2-7, with TRBD2 identical over 11 bases. With V trimmed by 4 bases and J by 0 bases, 8 bases remained unmatched. The germline CDR1 and CDR2 sequences are LGHNA and YNFKEQ. The CDR3 extends over 17 amino acids. Here the CDR3 reads CASSRTLAGESSYEQYF. The CDR3 DNA follows: TGTGCCAGCAGCCGAACACTAGCGGGGGAGAGCTCCTACGAGCAGTACTTC.

J is TRBJ1-1 and V is TRBV10-3; 9 bases are shared with TRBD1. Looked up from germline, CDR1 is ENHRY and CDR2 is SYGVKD. V lost 7 bases and J lost 4; bases outside the gene matches: 10. The CDR3 is 15 residues long. The CDR3 is CAIKLRDRESTEAFF. CDR3 in DNA: TGTGCCATCAAGCTCCGGGACAGGGAATCCACTGAAGCTTTCTTT.

The chain links TRBV5-6 to TRBJ1-2; D is possibly TRBD1 (5 bases). Germline V gene sequence: CDR1 SGHDT, CDR2 YYEEEE. The CDR3 has 14 amino acids. V lost 0 bases and J lost 5, with 11 bases in between. CDR3 sequence reads: CASSLGDREYGYTF. DNA for the CDR3: TGTGCCAGCAGCTTGGGTGACAGAGAATATGGCTACACCTTC.

The gene calls are TRBV15 and TRBJ1-6; unclear D gene. The CDR3 is 15 amino acids. CDR1 is LNHNV, CDR2 YYDKDF, per germline (reference sequence). The germline V and J ends were trimmed by 1 base and 7 bases, with 11 bases remaining between them. The chain's CDR3 is CATSRASVLNSPLHF. The CDR3 bases are TGTGCCACCAGCAGAGCGTCAGTTTTAAATTCACCCCTCCACTTT.

This chain joins TRBV6-5 and TRBJ2-7; 8 bases line up with TRBD1. Germline values: CDR1 MNHEY, CDR2 SVGAGI. J gave up 6 bases and V 3 bases, and 7 bases lay outside the gene matches. The CDR3 has 14 residues. CDR3 nucleotide sequence: TGTGCCAGCAGTTATTATCCAGGGGGCGGCGAGCAGTACTTC. This translates into CASSYYPGGGEQYF.

V is TRBV5-1 and J is TRBJ2-1, with 7 bases fitting TRBD2. V lost 5 bases, J lost 6 bases, and 8 bases stayed unmatched. The germline V gene has CDR1 SGHRS and CDR2 YFSETQ. The CDR3 consists of 14 residues. CDR3 residues: CASRWYGGSNEQFF. CDR3 in DNA: TGCGCCAGCAGGTGGTATGGCGGGAGCAATGAGCAGTTCTTC.

This chain connects TRBV2 to TRBJ2-7, with D perhaps matching TRBD2 (5 bases). Per the germline V gene, CDR1 is SNHLY and CDR2 is FYNNEI. This CDR3 has 17 amino acids. V gave up 5 bases and J gave up 6 bases, with 26 bases separating them. The CDR3 protein is CASSPSTRPTGWCEQYF. CDR3 DNA: TGTGCCAGCAGTCCATCTACTAGGCCGACCGGGTGGTGCGAGCAGTACTTC.

For the CDR3, the DNA is TGTGCCAGCAGCCCCCACCTAGAATCTTTAGAGACCCAGTACTTC. Translation gives CASSPHLESLETQYF. The chain couples TRBV9 to TRBJ2-5, with D unclear. The CDR3 totals 15 residues. Germline-derived CDR1 and CDR2 are SGDLS and YYNGEE. Between the trimmed V and J ends, which lost 4 bases and 4 bases, there was a span of 17 bases.

This clone came up once. The chain links TRBV10-3 to TRBJ1-5; tentative D call: TRBD1 (6 bases). V shed 0 bases and J shed 6 bases, with 18 bases lying between them. CDR1 ENHRY and CDR2 SYGVKD come from the germline V gene. This CDR3 comprises 17 residues. As DNA, the CDR3 is TGTGCCATCAGTGAGTCCTCCCGATCGGGACATCTTCAGCCCCAGCATTTT. Translating gives CAISESSRSGHLQPQHF.